Listed below are T cell receptor beta chains from one sample, sequenced in a study of graft-versus-host responses after intestinal transplantation. This table comes from immunoSEQ multiplex PCR, and its TCRdb copy is limited to in-frame clones, with some not included. The sample comprises about 90,000 clones, roughly 92% of which are singletons, and roughly 0.3% rests with the top ten. Antigens of these TCRs are unknown. Sequencing was performed on unstimulated CD4+ T cells sorted from spleen or lymph node cells, taken before intestinal transplant. The source is a human donor who received an intestinal transplant. CDR3s include the opening cysteine and the closing phenylalanine or tryptophan. D genes are given only for firm matches. Expanded clones are given a class, and other clones once, few, many or no size at all.

V gene: TRBV11-2
clone size: .
J gene: TRBJ2-1
D gene: .
CDR3 protein: CASSLVVRTEQFF
CDR3 DNA: TGTGCCAGCAGCTTAGTGGTCAGGACTGAGCAGTTCTTC

V gene: TRBV27
clone size: .
J gene: TRBJ2-3
D gene: .
CDR3 protein: CASSFADTQYF
CDR3 DNA: TGTGCCAGCAGTTTCGCGGATACGCAGTATTTT

V gene: TRBV25-1
clone size: .
J gene: TRBJ1-3
D gene: .
CDR3 protein: CASSDPGSGNTIYF
CDR3 DNA: TGTGCCAGCAGCGACCCGGGCTCTGGAAACACCATATATTTT

V gene: TRBV4-1
clone size: .
J gene: TRBJ2-1
D gene: TRBD2
CDR3 protein: CASTVSGRVNNEQFF
CDR3 DNA: TGCGCCAGCACCGTGAGCGGGAGAGTCAACAATGAGCAGTTCTTC

V gene: TRBV10-1
clone size: .
J gene: TRBJ2-3
D gene: TRBD1
CDR3 protein: CASSESTGTTDTQYF
CDR3 DNA: TGCGCCAGCAGTGAGTCGACAGGGACCACAGATACGCAGTATTTT

V gene: TRBV6-4
clone size: .
J gene: TRBJ1-1
D gene: TRBD1
CDR3 protein: CASSPGQGRNTEAFF
CDR3 DNA: TGTGCCAGCAGCCCTGGACAGGGGCGGAACACTGAAGCTTTCTTT

V gene: TRBV28
clone size: .
J gene: TRBJ1-4
D gene: .
CDR3 protein: CASRSPGPGSEKLFF
CDR3 DNA: TGTGCCAGCCGATCGCCAGGTCCGGGGAGCGAAAAACTGTTTTTT

V gene: TRBV6-5
clone size: .
J gene: TRBJ2-1
D gene: .
CDR3 protein: CARGGNGVLDEQFF
CDR3 DNA: TGTGCCAGGGGTGGCAATGGGGTATTGGATGAGCAGTTCTTC

V gene: TRBV7-8
clone size: .
J gene: TRBJ2-1
D gene: TRBD1
CDR3 protein: CASSFKTTGYEQFF
CDR3 DNA: TGTGCCAGCAGCTTCAAGACGACAGGGTATGAGCAGTTCTTC

V gene: TRBV7-8
clone size: .
J gene: TRBJ2-1
D gene: .
CDR3 protein: CASSLSTLSSNEQFF
CDR3 DNA: TGTGCCAGCAGCTTATCAACCCTTAGCAGCAATGAGCAGTTCTTC

V gene: TRBV7-3
clone size: .
J gene: TRBJ2-5
D gene: .
CDR3 protein: CASSLRVETQYF
CDR3 DNA: TGTGCCAGCAGCTTAAGGGTAGAGACCCAGTACTTC

V gene: TRBV25-1
clone size: .
J gene: TRBJ2-5
D gene: .
CDR3 protein: CASSPVRGGHETQYF
CDR3 DNA: TGTGCCAGCAGTCCAGTGAGGGGTGGTCATGAGACCCAGTACTTC

V gene: TRBV18
clone size: once
J gene: TRBJ2-7
D gene: TRBD1
CDR3 protein: CASSRMTGDAYEQYF
CDR3 DNA: TGTGCCAGCTCACGGATGACAGGGGACGCCTACGAGCAGTACTTC

V gene: TRBV19
clone size: .
J gene: TRBJ1-1
D gene: TRBD1
CDR3 protein: CASSAQLTGGTEAFF
CDR3 DNA: TGTGCCAGTAGTGCCCAATTGACAGGGGGCACTGAAGCTTTCTTT

V gene: TRBV5-1
clone size: once
J gene: TRBJ2-5
D gene: .
CDR3 protein: CASSLGRETQYF
CDR3 DNA: TGCGCCAGCAGCTTGGGTAGGGAGACCCAGTACTTC

V gene: TRBV7-9
clone size: .
J gene: TRBJ2-1
D gene: TRBD2
CDR3 protein: CASSLAQRTSYNEQFF
CDR3 DNA: TGTGCCAGCAGCTTAGCGCAAAGGACTAGCTACAATGAGCAGTTCTTC

V gene: TRBV21-1
clone size: .
J gene: TRBJ1-5
D gene: .
CDR3 protein: CASSKDGGQGSNQPQHF
CDR3 DNA: TGTGCCAGCAGCAAAGATGGCGGACAGGGGAGCAATCAGCCCCAGCATTTT